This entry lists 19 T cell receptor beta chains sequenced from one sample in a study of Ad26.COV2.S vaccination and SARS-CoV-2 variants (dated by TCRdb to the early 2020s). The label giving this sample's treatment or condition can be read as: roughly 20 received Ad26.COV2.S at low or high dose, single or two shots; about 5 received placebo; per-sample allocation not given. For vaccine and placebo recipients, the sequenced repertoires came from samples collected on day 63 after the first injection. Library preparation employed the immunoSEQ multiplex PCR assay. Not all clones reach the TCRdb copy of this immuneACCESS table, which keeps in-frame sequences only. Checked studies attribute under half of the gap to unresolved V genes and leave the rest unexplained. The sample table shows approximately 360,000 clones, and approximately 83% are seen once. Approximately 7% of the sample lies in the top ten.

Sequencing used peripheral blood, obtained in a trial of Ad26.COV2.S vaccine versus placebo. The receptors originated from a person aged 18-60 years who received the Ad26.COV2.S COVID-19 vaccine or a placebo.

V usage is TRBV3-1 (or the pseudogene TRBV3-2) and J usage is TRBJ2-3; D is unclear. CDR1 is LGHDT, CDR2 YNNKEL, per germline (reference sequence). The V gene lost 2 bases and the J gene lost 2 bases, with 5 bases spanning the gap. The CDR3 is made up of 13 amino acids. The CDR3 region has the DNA TGTGCCAGCAGCCAACGGCCCACAGATACGCAGTATTTT. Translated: CASSQRPTDTQYF.

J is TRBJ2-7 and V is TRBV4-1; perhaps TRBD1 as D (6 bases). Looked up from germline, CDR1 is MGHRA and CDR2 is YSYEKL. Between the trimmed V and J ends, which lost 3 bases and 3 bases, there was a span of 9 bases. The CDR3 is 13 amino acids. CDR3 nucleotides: TGCGCCAGCAGCCAGGGGGCGCGCTACGAGCAGTACTTC. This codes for CASSQGARYEQYF.

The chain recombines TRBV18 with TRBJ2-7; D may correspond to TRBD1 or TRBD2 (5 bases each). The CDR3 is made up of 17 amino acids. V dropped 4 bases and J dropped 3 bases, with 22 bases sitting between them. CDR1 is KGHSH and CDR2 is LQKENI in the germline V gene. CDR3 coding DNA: TGTGCCAGCTCACTGTCCCCTTCAGACCGGGACGGCTACGAGCAGTACTTC. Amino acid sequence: CASSLSPSDRDGYEQYF.

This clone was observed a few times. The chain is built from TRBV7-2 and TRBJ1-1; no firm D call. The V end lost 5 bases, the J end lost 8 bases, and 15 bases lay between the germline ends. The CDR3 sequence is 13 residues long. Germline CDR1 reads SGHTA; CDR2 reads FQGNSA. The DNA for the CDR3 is TGTGCCAGCAGCCCGGTTATGTCGGGGGAAGCTTTCTTT. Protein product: CASSPVMSGEAFF.

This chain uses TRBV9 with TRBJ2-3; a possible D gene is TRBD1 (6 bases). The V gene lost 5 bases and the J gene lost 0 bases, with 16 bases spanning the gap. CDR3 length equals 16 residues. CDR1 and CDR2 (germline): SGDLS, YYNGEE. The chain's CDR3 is CASSPFGQPSTDTQYF. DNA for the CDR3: TGTGCCAGCAGTCCTTTCGGACAGCCTAGCACAGATACGCAGTATTTT.

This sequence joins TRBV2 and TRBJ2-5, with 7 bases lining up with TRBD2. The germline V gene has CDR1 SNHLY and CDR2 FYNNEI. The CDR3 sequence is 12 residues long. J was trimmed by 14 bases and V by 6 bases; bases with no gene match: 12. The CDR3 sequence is CASRPSRGDLYF. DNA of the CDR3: TGTGCCAGCAGACCTTCCCGGGGGGACCTTTACTTC.

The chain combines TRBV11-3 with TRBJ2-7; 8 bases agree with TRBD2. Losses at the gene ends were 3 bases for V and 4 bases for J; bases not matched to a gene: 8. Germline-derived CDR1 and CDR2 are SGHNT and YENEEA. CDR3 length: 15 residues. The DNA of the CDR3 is TGTGCCAGCAGCTTTACCGGGACTAGGAGGTACGAGCAGTACTTC. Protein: CASSFTGTRRYEQYF.

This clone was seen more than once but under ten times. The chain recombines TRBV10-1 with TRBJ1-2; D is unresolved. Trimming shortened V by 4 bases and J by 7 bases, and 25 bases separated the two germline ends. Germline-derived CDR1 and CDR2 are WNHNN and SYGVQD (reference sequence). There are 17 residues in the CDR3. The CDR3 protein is CASSASFLPDKDCGYTF. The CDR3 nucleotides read TGCGCCAGCAGTGCCTCATTTCTACCCGACAAGGACTGTGGCTACACCTTC.

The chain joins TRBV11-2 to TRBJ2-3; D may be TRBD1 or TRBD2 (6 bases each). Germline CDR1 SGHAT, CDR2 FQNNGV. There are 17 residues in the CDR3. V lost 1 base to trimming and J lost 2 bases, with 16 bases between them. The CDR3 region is CASSLGEAGGATDTQYF. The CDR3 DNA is TGTGCCAGCAGCTTAGGTGAGGCCGGGGGCGCCACAGATACGCAGTATTTT.

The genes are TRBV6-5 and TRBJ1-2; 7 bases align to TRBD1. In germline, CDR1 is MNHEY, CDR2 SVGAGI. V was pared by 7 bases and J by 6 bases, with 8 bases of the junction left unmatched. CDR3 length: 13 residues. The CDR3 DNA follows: TGTGCCAGCAAAGTTGGCAGGGGGGATGGCTACACCTTC. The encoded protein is CASKVGRGDGYTF.

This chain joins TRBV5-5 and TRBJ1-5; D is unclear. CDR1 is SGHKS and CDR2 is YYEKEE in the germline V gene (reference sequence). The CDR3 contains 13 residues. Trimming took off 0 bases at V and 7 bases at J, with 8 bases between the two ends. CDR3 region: CASSLGEGQPQHF. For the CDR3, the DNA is TGTGCCAGCAGCTTGGGGGAAGGGCAGCCCCAGCATTTT.

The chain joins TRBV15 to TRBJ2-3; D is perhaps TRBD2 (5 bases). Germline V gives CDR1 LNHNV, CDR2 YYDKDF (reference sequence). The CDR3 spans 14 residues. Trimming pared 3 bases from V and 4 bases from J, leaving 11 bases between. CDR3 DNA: TGTGCCACCAGCAGGCGGGCCGGGGCAGATACGCAGTATTTT. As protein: CATSRRAGADTQYF.

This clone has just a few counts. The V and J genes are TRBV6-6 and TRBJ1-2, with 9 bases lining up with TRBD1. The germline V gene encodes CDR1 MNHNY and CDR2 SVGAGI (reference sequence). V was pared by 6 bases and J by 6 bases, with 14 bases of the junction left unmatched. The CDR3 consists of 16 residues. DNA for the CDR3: TGTGCCAGCAGCAACCCCCACCGGGACAGGGTTAATGGCTACACCTTC. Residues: CASSNPHRDRVNGYTF.

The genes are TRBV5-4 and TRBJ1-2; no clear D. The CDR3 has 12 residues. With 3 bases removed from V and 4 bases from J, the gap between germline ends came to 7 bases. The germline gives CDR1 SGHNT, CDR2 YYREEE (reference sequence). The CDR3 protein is CASSSDGYGYTF. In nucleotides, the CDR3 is TGTGCCAGCAGCTCCGACGGCTATGGCTACACCTTC. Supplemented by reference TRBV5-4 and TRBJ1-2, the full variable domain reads ETGVTQSPTHLIKTRGQQVTLRCSSQSGHNTVSWYQQALGQGPQFIFQYYREEENGRGNFPPRFSGLQFPNYSSELNVNALELDDSALYLCASSSDGYGYTFGSGTRLTVV.

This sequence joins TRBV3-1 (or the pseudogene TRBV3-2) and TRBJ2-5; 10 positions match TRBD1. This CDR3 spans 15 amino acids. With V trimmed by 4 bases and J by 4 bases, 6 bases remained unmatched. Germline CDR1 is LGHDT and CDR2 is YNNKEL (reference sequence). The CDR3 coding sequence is TGTGCCAGCAGCCCCCGGGACAGGGGAGGAGAGACCCAGTACTTC. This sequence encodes CASSPRDRGGETQYF.

CDR3 sequence (DNA): TGCGCCAGCAGCCCAAGGGGACTAGCGGGAGTTGAAGGCGGGGAGCTGTTTTTT. This sequence encodes CASSPRGLAGVEGGELFF. The genes are TRBV4-1 and TRBJ2-2, with 14 positions matching TRBD2. CDR3 length: 18 residues. Germline assignment: CDR1 MGHRA and CDR2 YSYEKL. V was clipped by 4 bases and J by 7 bases; unmatched bases: 11.

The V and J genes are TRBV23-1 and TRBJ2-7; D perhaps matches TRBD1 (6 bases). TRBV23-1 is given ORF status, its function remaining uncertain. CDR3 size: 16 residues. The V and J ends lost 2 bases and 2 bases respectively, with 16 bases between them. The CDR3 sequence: CASSQLGTWETYEQYF. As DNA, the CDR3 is TGCGCCAGCAGTCAACTCGGGACATGGGAAACCTACGAGCAGTACTTC.

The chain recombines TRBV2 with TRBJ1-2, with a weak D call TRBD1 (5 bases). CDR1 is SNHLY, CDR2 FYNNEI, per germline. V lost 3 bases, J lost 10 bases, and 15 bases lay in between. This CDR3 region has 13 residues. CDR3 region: CASSERQSIYYTF. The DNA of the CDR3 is TGTGCCAGCAGTGAGAGACAGTCGATTTACTACACCTTC.

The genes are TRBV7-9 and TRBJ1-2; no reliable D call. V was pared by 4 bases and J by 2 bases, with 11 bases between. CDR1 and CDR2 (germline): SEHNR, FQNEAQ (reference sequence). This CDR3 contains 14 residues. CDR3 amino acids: CASSYETGNYGYTF. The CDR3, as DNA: TGTGCCAGCAGCTATGAGACGGGGAACTATGGCTACACCTTC.